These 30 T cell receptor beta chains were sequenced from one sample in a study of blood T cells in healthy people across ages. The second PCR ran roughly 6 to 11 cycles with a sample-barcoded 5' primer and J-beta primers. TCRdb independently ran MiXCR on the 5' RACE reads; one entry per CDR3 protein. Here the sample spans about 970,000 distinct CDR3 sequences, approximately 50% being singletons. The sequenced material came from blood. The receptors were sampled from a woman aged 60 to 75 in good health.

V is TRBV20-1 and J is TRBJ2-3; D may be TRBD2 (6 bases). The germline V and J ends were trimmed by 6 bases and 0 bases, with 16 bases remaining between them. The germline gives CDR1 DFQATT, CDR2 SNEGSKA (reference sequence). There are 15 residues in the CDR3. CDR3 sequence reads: CSARVGDLSTDTQYF. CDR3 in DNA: TGCAGTGCCCGAGTTGGGGACTTGAGCACAGATACGCAGTATTTT.

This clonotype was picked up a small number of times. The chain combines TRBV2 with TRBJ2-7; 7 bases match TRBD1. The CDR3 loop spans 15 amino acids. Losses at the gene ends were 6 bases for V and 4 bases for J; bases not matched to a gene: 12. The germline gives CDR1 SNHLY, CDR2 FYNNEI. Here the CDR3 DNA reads TGTGCCAGCAGAGCCCCGGGACAGCGGCATTACGAGCAGTACTTC. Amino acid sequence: CASRAPGQRHYEQYF. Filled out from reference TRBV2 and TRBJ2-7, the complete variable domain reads EPEVTQTPSHQVTQMGQEVILRCVPISNHLYFYWYRQILGQKVEFLVSFYNNEISEKSEIFDDQFSVERPDGSNFTLKIRSTKLEDSAMYFCASRAPGQRHYEQYFGPGTRLTVT.

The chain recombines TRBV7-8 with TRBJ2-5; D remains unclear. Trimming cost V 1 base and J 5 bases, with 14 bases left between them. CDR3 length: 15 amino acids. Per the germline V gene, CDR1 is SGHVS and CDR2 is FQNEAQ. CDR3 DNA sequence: TGTGCCAGCAGCTTAGTAACCGAAATTGCGGAGACCCAGTACTTC. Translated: CASSLVTEIAETQYF.

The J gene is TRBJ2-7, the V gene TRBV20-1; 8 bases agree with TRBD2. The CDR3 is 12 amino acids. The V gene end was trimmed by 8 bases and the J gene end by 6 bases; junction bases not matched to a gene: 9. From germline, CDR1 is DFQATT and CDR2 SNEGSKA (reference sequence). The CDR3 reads CSPVGGAGEQYF. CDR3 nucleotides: TGCAGTCCCGTCGGGGGGGCGGGCGAGCAGTACTTC.

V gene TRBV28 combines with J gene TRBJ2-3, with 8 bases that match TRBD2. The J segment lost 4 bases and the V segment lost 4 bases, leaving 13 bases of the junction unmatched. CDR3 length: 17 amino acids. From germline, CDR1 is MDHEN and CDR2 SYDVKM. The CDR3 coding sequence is TGTGCCAGCAGTTCCCCGGGGGCTAGCGGGCGTTCAGATACGCAGTATTTT. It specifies CASSSPGASGRSDTQYF.

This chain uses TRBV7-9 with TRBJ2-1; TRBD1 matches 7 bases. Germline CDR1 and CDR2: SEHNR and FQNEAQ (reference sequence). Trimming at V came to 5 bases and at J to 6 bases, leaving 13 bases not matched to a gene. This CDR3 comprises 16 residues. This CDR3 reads CASSPIGTDSLNEQFF. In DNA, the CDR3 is TGTGCCAGCAGCCCAATTGGGACAGACTCACTCAATGAGCAGTTCTTC.

The chain's CDR3 is CASSLANRKGETQYF. CDR3 sequence (DNA): TGTGCCAGCAGCTTAGCCAACAGGAAGGGGGAGACCCAGTACTTC. The rearrangement links TRBV7-2 to TRBJ2-7; tentatively, D is TRBD1 (5 bases). The DNA end lines up better with TRBJ2-5; the J call may be wrong. CDR1 and CDR2 from the germline V gene are SGHTA and FQGNSA. The CDR3 sequence is 15 residues long.

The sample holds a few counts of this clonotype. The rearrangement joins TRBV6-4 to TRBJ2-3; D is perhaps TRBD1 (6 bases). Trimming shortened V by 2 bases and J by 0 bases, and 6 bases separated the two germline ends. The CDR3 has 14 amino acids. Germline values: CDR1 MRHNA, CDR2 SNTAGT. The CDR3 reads CASSDRGSTDTQYF. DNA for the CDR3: TGTGCCAGCAGTGACAGGGGGAGCACAGATACGCAGTATTTT.

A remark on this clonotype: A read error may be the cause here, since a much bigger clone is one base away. CDR3 in amino acids: CASSQDPHPYEQYF. Here the CDR3 DNA reads TGCGCCAGCAGCCAAGATCCCCACCCCTACGAGCAGTACTTC. The chain links TRBV4-1 to TRBJ2-7; no definite D call. Trimming took 0 bases from V and 2 from J, leaving 8 bases between them. The CDR3 is 14 residues long. Germline CDR1 MGHRA, CDR2 YSYEKL.

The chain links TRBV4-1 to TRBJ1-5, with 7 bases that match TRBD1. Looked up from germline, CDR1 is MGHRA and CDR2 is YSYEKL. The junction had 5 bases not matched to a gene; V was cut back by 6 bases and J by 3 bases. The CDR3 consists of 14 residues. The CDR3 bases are TGCGCCAGCAGATCGACAGGGCTCAATCAGCCCCAGCATTTT. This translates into CASRSTGLNQPQHF.

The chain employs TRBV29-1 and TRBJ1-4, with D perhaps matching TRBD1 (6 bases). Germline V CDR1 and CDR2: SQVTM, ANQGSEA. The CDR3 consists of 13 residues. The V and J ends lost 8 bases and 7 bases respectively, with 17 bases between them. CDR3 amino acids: CSCEGGAGEKLFF. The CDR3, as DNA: TGCAGCTGTGAAGGGGGGGCAGGTGAAAAACTGTTTTTT.

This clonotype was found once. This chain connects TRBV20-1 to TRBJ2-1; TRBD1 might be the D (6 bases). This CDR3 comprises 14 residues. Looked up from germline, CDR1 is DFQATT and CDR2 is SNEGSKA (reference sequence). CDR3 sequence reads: CGGTKHEFYNEQFF. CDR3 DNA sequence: TGCGGGGGCACTAAACATGAATTCTACAATGAGCAGTTCTTC.

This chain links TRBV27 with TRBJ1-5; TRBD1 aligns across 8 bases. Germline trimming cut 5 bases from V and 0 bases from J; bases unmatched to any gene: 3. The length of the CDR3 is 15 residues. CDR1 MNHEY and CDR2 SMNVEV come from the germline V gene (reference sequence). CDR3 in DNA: TGTGCCAGCAGTGGACAGGGCCTTAGCAATCAGCCCCAGCATTTT. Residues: CASSGQGLSNQPQHF.

The CDR3 sequence: CATKLAGGPDTQYF. The CDR3 coding sequence is TGTGCCACGAAACTAGCGGGAGGGCCAGATACGCAGTATTTT. V and J are TRBV27 and TRBJ2-3; 13 bases fit TRBD2. Germline CDR1 and CDR2: MNHEY and SMNVEV (reference sequence). CDR3 length: 14 amino acids. Trimming removed 10 bases from V and 4 bases from J; junction bases left unmatched: 5.

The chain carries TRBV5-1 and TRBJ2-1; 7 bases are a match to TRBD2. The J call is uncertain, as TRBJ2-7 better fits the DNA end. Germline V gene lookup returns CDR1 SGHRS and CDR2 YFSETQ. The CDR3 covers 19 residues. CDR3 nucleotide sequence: TGCGCCAGCAGCTTGGCCAGGTCTGGGGGAGTAGCGGGTACCTACGAGCAGTACTTC. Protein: CASSLARSGGVAGTYEQYF.

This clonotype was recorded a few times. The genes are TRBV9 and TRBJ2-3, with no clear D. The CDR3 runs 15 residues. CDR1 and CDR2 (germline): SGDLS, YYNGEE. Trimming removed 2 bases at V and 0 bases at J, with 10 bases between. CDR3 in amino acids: CASSVGRASTDTQYF. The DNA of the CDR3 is TGTGCCAGCAGCGTTGGCCGCGCAAGCACAGATACGCAGTATTTT.

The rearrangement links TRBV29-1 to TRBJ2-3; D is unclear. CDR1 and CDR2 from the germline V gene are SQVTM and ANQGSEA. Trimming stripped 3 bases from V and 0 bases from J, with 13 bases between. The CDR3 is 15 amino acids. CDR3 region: CSVETGKASTDTQYF. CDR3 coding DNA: TGCAGCGTTGAGACCGGCAAAGCTAGCACAGATACGCAGTATTTT.

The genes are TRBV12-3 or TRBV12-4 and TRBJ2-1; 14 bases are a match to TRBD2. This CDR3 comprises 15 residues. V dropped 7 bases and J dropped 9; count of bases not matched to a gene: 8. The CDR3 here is CASTKGLAGEGEQFF. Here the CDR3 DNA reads TGTGCCAGCACTAAGGGACTAGCGGGAGAGGGTGAGCAGTTCTTC.

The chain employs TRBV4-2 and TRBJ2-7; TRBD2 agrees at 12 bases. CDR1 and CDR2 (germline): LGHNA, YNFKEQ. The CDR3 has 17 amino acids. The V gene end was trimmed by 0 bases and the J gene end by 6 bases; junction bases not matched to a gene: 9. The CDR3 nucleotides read TGTGCCAGCAGCCAAGACTCAACTAGCGGGAGGATGTTCGAGCAGTACTTC. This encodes CASSQDSTSGRMFEQYF.

The CDR3 DNA follows: TGCGCCAGCAGCTTGGCCGGACTAGCGGGGGAACCCATCAACTACGAGCAGTACTTC. It codes for CASSLAGLAGEPINYEQYF. V gene TRBV5-1 combines with J gene TRBJ2-7; 13 bases fit TRBD2. V shed 0 bases and J 3 bases; nucleotides not matched to a gene: 12. CDR3 size: 19 residues. Germline V gives CDR1 SGHRS, CDR2 YFSETQ.

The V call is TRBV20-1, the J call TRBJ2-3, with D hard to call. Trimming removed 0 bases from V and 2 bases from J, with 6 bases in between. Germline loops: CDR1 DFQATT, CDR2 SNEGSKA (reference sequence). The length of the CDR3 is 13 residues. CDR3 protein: CSAREFTTDTQYF. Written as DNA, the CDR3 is TGCAGTGCTAGAGAATTTACCACAGATACGCAGTATTTT.

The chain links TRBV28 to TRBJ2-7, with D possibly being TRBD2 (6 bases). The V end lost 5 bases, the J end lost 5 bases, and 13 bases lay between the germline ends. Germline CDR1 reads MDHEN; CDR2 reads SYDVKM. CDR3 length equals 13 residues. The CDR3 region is CASSGGVADEQYF. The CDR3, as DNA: TGTGCCAGCAGTGGCGGGGTAGCGGACGAGCAGTACTTC.

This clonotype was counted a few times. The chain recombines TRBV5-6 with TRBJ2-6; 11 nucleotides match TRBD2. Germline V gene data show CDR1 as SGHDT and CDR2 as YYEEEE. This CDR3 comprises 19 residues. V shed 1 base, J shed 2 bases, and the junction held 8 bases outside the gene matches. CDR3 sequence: CASSLPLAGARAGANVLTF. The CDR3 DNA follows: TGTGCCAGCAGCTTGCCACTAGCGGGAGCCAGAGCTGGGGCCAACGTCCTGACTTTC.

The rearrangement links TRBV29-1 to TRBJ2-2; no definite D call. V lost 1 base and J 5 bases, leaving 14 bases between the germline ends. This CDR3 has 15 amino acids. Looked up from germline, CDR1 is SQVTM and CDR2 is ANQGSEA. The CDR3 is CSVEGLSKRTGELFF. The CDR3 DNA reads TGCAGCGTTGAAGGCCTCTCCAAGAGGACCGGGGAGCTGTTTTTT.

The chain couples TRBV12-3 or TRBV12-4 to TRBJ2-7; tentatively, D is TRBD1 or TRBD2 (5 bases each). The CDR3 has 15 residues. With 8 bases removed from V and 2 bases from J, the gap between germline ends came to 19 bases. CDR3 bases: TGTGCCAGCGGTCGTTTGCCCGGGGACCCCTACGAGCAGTACTTC. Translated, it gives CASGRLPGDPYEQYF.

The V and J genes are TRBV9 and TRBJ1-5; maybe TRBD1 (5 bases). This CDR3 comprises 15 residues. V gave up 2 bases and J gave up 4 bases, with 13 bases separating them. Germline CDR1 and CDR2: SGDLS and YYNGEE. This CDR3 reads CASSVFGDGNQPQHF. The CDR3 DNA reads TGTGCCAGCAGCGTTTTCGGGGACGGGAATCAGCCCCAGCATTTT.

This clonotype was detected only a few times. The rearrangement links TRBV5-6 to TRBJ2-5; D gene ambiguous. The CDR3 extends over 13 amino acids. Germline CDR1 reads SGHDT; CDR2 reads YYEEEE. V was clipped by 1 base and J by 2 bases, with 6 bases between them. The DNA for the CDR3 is TGTGCCAGCAGCTTGTACACACAAGAGACCCAGTACTTC. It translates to CASSLYTQETQYF. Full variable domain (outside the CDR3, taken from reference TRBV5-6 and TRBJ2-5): DAGVTQSPTHLIKTRGQQVTLRCSPKSGHDTVSWYQQALGQGPQFIFQYYEEEERQRGNFPDRFSGHQFPNYSSELNVNALLLGDSALYLCASSLYTQETQYFGPGTRLLVL.

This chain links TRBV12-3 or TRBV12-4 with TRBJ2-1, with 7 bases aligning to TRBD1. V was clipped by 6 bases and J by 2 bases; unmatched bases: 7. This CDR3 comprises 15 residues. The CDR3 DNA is TGTGCCAGCAGCCCCGACAGGGCCGCCTACAATGAGCAGTTCTTC. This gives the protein CASSPDRAAYNEQFF.

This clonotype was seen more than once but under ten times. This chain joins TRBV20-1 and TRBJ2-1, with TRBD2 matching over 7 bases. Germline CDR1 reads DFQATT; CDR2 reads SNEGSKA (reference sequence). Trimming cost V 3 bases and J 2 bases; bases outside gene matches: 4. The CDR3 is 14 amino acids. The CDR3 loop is CSARDREAYNEQFF. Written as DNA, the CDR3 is TGCAGTGCTAGGGATCGGGAGGCCTACAATGAGCAGTTCTTC.

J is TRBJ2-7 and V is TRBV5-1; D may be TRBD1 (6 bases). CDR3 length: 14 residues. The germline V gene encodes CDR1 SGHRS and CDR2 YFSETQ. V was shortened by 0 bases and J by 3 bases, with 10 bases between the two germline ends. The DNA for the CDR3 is TGCGCCAGCAGCTTGGGCCAACAGGGCTACGAGCAGTACTTC. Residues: CASSLGQQGYEQYF. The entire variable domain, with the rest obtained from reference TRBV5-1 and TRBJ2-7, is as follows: KAGVTQTPRYLIKTRGQQVTLSCSPISGHRSVSWYQQTPGQGLQFLFEYFSETQRNKGNFPGRFSGRQFSNSRSEMNVSTLELGDSALYLCASSLGQQGYEQYFGPGTRLTVT.